The 2 T cell receptor beta chains below all came from one sample that was sequenced in a study of blood T cells in healthy people across ages. A second PCR, run for 7 to 11 cycles, used a sample-barcoded 5' primer plus a J-beta primer mix. One entry per CDR3 protein, called by TCRdb with MiXCR from the 5' RACE reads. The repertoire holds 700,000 to 850,000 distinct CDR3 sequences, with 36% as singletons. Sequencing was done on a sample of blood. The receptor source for this set is a man younger than 30 in good health.

J is TRBJ2-4 and V is TRBV6-2 or TRBV6-3, with 8 bases aligning to TRBD2. The end of the DNA fits TRBJ2-7 better, so the J call may be wrong. Germline CDR1 MNHEY, CDR2 SVGEGT. The CDR3 contains 15 residues. The CDR3 loop is CASTEAGVVSYEQYF. Here the CDR3 DNA reads TGTGCCAGCACCGAAGCGGGAGTGGTTTCTTACGAGCAGTACTTC.

The chain is built from TRBV2 and TRBJ2-1; TRBD1 aligns across 7 bases. Germline V gene data show CDR1 as SNHLY and CDR2 as FYNNEI. J was trimmed by 6 bases and V by 8 bases; bases with no gene match: 10. CDR3 length: 14 residues. CDR3: CASAPTDRVNEQFF. As DNA, the CDR3 is TGTGCCAGCGCCCCCACCGACAGGGTCAATGAGCAGTTCTTC.